Below are 21 T cell receptor beta chains sequenced from a single sample in a study of chemoradiotherapy in HPV16-positive cancers. Profiled with immunoSEQ multiplex PCR; TCRdb holds only in-frame clones, not every one. The data show 30,000 or so clones, with about 80% seen just once and approximately 5% held by the top ten. The material sequenced was blood, taken from a patient who underwent chemoradiotherapy. These receptors all come from a human donor with HPV-associated anogenital cancer.

This clone was seen only a few times. The chain combines TRBV6-5 with TRBJ1-4; possibly TRBD1 for D (6 bases). Deletions cut 6 bases from V and 8 bases from J, with 13 bases between. The CDR3 extends over 13 amino acids. The V gene's germline CDR1 is MNHEY and CDR2 SVGAGI. Here the CDR3 DNA reads TGTGCCAGCAGGAGACCAGGGGAAGAAAAACTGTTTTTT. It codes for CASRRPGEEKLFF.

As DNA, the CDR3 is TGCAGCGTTGAAGAGGCTGGCTACACCTTC. Its translation: CSVEEAGYTF. The V call is TRBV29-1, the J call TRBJ1-2; the D is unclear. This CDR3 contains 10 residues. Germline CDR1 reads SQVTM; CDR2 reads ANQGSEA. The V end was cut by 0 bases, the J end by 7 bases, with 3 bases between.

The chain couples TRBV5-1 to TRBJ1-2; D may be TRBD1 (5 bases). Between the trimmed V and J ends, which lost 2 bases and 2 bases, there was a span of 7 bases. The CDR3 spans 13 residues. The germline CDR1 and CDR2 sequences are SGHRS and YFSETQ. The CDR3: CASSFDRNYGYTF. The CDR3 nucleotides read TGCGCCAGCAGCTTCGACAGAAACTATGGCTACACCTTC.

The chain's CDR3 is CASSWERTGEETQYF. In nucleotides, the CDR3 is TGTGCCAGCAGCTGGGAACGAACAGGGGAAGAGACCCAGTACTTC. V and J are TRBV7-8 and TRBJ2-5, with TRBD1 matching over 7 bases. The junction had 8 bases not matched to a gene; V was cut back by 4 bases and J by 3 bases. Germline V CDR1 and CDR2: SGHVS, FQNEAQ. The CDR3 sequence is 15 residues long.

The chain links TRBV2 to TRBJ2-6; D tentatively reads TRBD1 or TRBD2 (5 bases each). Germline assignment: CDR1 SNHLY and CDR2 FYNNEI. The CDR3 is 16 amino acids. V lost 8 bases and J 0 bases, leaving 14 bases between the germline ends. Written as DNA, the CDR3 is TGTGCCAGCGTCCGGGACGAATCCTCTGGGGCCAACGTCCTGACTTTC. Translated: CASVRDESSGANVLTF.

The chain combines TRBV7-2 with TRBJ1-1; 8 positions agree with TRBD1. V shed 4 bases and J 6 bases; nucleotides not matched to a gene: 7. The germline V gene encodes CDR1 SGHTA and CDR2 FQGNSA. CDR3 size: 14 residues. CDR3 amino acids: CASSSRQGISEAFF. CDR3 nucleotide sequence: TGTGCCAGCAGCTCTCGACAGGGGATTTCTGAAGCTTTCTTT.

This sequence joins TRBV10-3 and TRBJ2-1; 14 nucleotides align to TRBD2. This CDR3 contains 15 residues. Germline V lookup: CDR1 ENHRY, CDR2 SYGVKD. The V segment lost 10 bases and the J segment 4 bases; nucleotides outside the gene matches: 6. The CDR3 region has the DNA TGTGCCACCGGGACTAGCGGGGGTAGGTACAATGAGCAGTTCTTC. It is translated as CATGTSGGRYNEQFF.

The chain uses TRBV27 and TRBJ2-2, with 7 bases identical to TRBD1. The ends lost 4 bases at V and 0 bases at J; junction bases unmatched: 8. Germline V gene data show CDR1 as MNHEY and CDR2 as SMNVEV (reference sequence). The CDR3 is made up of 17 amino acids. Here the CDR3 DNA reads TGTGCCAGCAGTTACCTTATAGGGACAGCGAACACCGGGGAGCTGTTTTTT. It is translated as CASSYLIGTANTGELFF.

The chain is built from TRBV18 and TRBJ1-2; the D gene is possibly TRBD1 (5 bases). The CDR3 is 14 residues long. V shed 6 bases and J shed 4 bases, with 15 bases lying between them. The germline CDR1 and CDR2 sequences are KGHSH and LQKENI. In DNA, the CDR3 is TGTGCCAGCTCGCAGGAGCCAGGGATCTATGGCTACACCTTC. This codes for CASSQEPGIYGYTF.

The sample holds a few counts of this clone. This rearrangement joins TRBV5-6 to TRBJ1-2; no clear D. The CDR3 has 13 amino acids. Germline assignment: CDR1 SGHDT and CDR2 YYEEEE. V was clipped by 0 bases and J by 4 bases, with 7 bases between them. The CDR3 spells CASSLGPSYGYTF. CDR3 coding DNA: TGTGCCAGCAGCTTGGGGCCATCCTATGGCTACACCTTC.

This sequence joins TRBV18 and TRBJ2-7, with 10 nucleotides matching TRBD1. The V gene's germline CDR1 is KGHSH and CDR2 LQKENI. Trimming took 3 bases from V and 2 from J; bases not matched to a gene: 7. There are 16 residues in the CDR3. DNA of the CDR3: TGTGCCAGCTCACCGCAGGGGACAGGGGACCCCTACGAGCAGTACTTC. Its translation: CASSPQGTGDPYEQYF. Variable domain in full (rest from reference TRBV18 and TRBJ2-7): NAGVMQNPRHLVRRRGQEARLRCSPMKGHSHVYWYRQLPEEGLKFMVYLQKENIIDESGMPKERFSAEFPKEGPSILRIQQVVRGDSAAYFCASSPQGTGDPYEQYFGPGTRLTVT.

A few counts support this clone. The chain employs TRBV19 and TRBJ2-5, with 8 bases matching TRBD2. The germline gives CDR1 LNHDA, CDR2 SQIVND (reference sequence). Germline trimming cut 0 bases from V and 5 bases from J; bases unmatched to any gene: 5. CDR3 length equals 15 residues. CDR3 amino acids: CASSIDSGGVETQYF. The DNA of the CDR3 is TGTGCCAGTAGTATAGATTCGGGAGGGGTGGAGACCCAGTACTTC.

The rearrangement uses TRBV30 and TRBJ2-3; D possibly matches TRBD1 or TRBD2 (6 bases each). CDR3 length equals 14 residues. Germline V CDR1 and CDR2: GTSNPN, SVGIG (reference sequence). V was pared by 2 bases and J by 5 bases, with 14 bases between. CDR3 region: CAWSLEGGGDTQYF. In nucleotides, the CDR3 is TGTGCCTGGAGTTTGGAAGGGGGAGGAGATACGCAGTATTTT. The full variable domain, in which reference TRBV30 and TRBJ2-3 provide the parts outside the CDR3, is SQTIHQWPATLVQPVGSPLSLECTVEGTSNPNLYWYRQAAGRGLQLLFYSVGIGQISSEVPQNLSASRPQDRQFILSSKKLLLSDSGFYLCAWSLEGGGDTQYFGPGTRLTVL.

The chain joins TRBV7-9 to TRBJ1-4; 7 nucleotides align to TRBD1. The CDR3 is 16 amino acids. CDR1 and CDR2 (germline): SEHNR, FQNEAQ (reference sequence). V shed 0 bases and J 5 bases; nucleotides not matched to a gene: 6. The CDR3 DNA reads TGTGCCAGCAGCTTAGCCTCCGGGACAGACAATGAAAAACTGTTTTTT. Translation: CASSLASGTDNEKLFF.

The chain is built from TRBV6-1 and TRBJ2-1; no definite D call. V was shortened by 0 bases and J by 1 base, with 4 bases between the two germline ends. Germline lookup yields CDR1 MNHNS and CDR2 SASEGT. The CDR3 consists of 14 residues. CDR3 nucleotides: TGTGCCAGCAGTGAAGCCAGATCCTACAATGAGCAGTTCTTC. This translates into CASSEARSYNEQFF.

V and J are TRBV2 and TRBJ2-7, with TRBD1 as a possible D gene (5 bases). This CDR3 is built from 13 residues. Germline V gene sequence: CDR1 SNHLY, CDR2 FYNNEI. Trimming shortened V by 6 bases and J by 3 bases, and 12 bases separated the two germline ends. The CDR3 sequence is CASSYRQYYEQYV. CDR3 nucleotide sequence: TGTGCCAGCAGCTACAGACAGTACTACGAGCAGTACGTC.

This clone has more than one count but fewer than ten. This chain links TRBV10-3 with TRBJ1-5; D is unresolved. The CDR3 length is 13 residues. With 2 bases removed from V and 5 bases from J, the gap between germline ends came to 7 bases. Germline lookup yields CDR1 ENHRY and CDR2 SYGVKD. DNA for the CDR3: TGTGCCATCAGTGAGATACGGGATCAGCCCCAGCATTTT. It encodes CAISEIRDQPQHF.

The V and J genes are TRBV19 and TRBJ2-1, with 10 bases that match TRBD1. Trimming removed 4 bases from V and 6 bases from J; junction bases left unmatched: 3. The CDR3 totals 14 residues. Germline-derived CDR1 and CDR2 are LNHDA and SQIVND (reference sequence). The CDR3 DNA reads as TGTGCCAGTAGTAGGACAGGGGGGCGCAATGAGCAGTTCTTC. Protein: CASSRTGGRNEQFF.

The chain is built from TRBV5-8 and TRBJ1-2; maybe TRBD1 (6 bases). This CDR3 is built from 14 residues. V shed 5 bases and J shed 1 base, with 12 bases lying between them. CDR1 SGHTS and CDR2 YDEGEE come from the germline V gene. The CDR3 loop reads CASRQGQGNYGYTF. CDR3 in DNA: TGTGCCAGCAGACAGGGTCAGGGTAACTATGGCTACACCTTC.

This clone was seen only once. The genes are TRBV6-5 and TRBJ2-5; 7 nucleotides match TRBD1. Trimming cost V 6 bases and J 5 bases; bases outside gene matches: 9. The CDR3 spans 14 residues. Looked up from germline, CDR1 is MNHEY and CDR2 is SVGAGI. The CDR3 sequence: CASRGQWRMETQYF. The DNA of the CDR3 is TGTGCCAGCAGGGGACAGTGGAGAATGGAGACCCAGTACTTC.

The sample holds a few counts of this clone. This chain uses TRBV10-1 with TRBJ2-7; no definite D call. V was trimmed by 4 bases and J by 3 bases, leaving 22 bases between them. The CDR3 is 17 amino acids. Per germline, CDR1 WNHNN and CDR2 SYGVQD (reference sequence). The DNA of the CDR3 is TGCGCCAGCAGTGCCTTTTGGTCTGGTTCGTCGCACTACGAGCAGTACGTC. Translated: CASSAFWSGSSHYEQYV.